Sequencing of this TCR beta chain was carried out in a study of cytomegalovirus exposure and HLA in healthy donors. About the study: Early released data comprised tens of millions of unique TCRs from HLA-typed donors.

Turning to this clone: Its antigen is still unknown.

Broader study findings: A later analysis found most CMV-associated TCR beta chains apparently HLA-restricted. The likely explanation for a cluster of highly shared sequence variants was sequencing artifact.

The V and J ends lost 3 bases and 3 bases, in that order; junction bases with no gene match: 4. Germline V lookup: CDR1 SGHTA, CDR2 FQGNSA. This CDR3 is 16 amino acids long. At sampling all donors were nominally healthy, likely with unrecorded immune exposures. Primers included in the PCR were 60 Vbeta and 13 Jbeta primers. The repertoire was sequenced with immunoSEQ multiplex PCR; TCRdb's copy has only in-frame clones and lacks some. The sample lists about 90,000 clones; around three fifths were seen once. J is TRBJ2-4 and V is TRBV7-2; 11 bases fit TRBD2. The receptor was isolated from a woman in her forties or fifties in good health and CMV-seropositive. Material for sequencing was PBMCs. CDR3 bases: TGTGCCAGCAGCTTGACTAGCGGGGCCGGCAAAAACATTCAGTACTTC. It is translated as CASSLTSGAGKNIQYF.